This T cell receptor beta chain was sequenced during a study of OX40 agonist ivuxolimab in advanced cancers. The wider study: It was ivuxolimab, an agonistic anti-OX40 (CD134) antibody, that patients were treated with. Dose-escalation patients had hepatocellular carcinoma, melanoma, renal cell or head and neck cancer. Three patients showed partial responses: one hepatocellular carcinoma and two cutaneous melanoma cases.

Study-wide findings and caveats: Individuals who were partial responders at 0.1-3.0 mg/kg had clonal expansion that ranked among the lowest.

CDR1 and CDR2 (germline): LNHDA, SQIVND (reference sequence). The CDR3 has 14 amino acids. To note about this clone: No antigen is known for it.

The repertoire was sequenced with immunoSEQ multiplex PCR; TCRdb's copy has only in-frame clones and lacks some. The sample lists under 90,000 clones, roughly 83% occurring once. This chain uses TRBV19 with TRBJ1-1; perhaps TRBD1 as D (5 bases). This TCR came from an adult with an advanced solid tumor such as melanoma, head and neck, liver or kidney cancer. The source material was CD4+ or CD8+ T cells sorted from blood, sampled in a trial of the OX40 agonist ivuxolimab. CDR3 protein: CASLIGGANTEAFF. The DNA of the CDR3 is TGTGCTTCTTTAATTGGCGGGGCGAACACTGAAGCTTTCTTT.